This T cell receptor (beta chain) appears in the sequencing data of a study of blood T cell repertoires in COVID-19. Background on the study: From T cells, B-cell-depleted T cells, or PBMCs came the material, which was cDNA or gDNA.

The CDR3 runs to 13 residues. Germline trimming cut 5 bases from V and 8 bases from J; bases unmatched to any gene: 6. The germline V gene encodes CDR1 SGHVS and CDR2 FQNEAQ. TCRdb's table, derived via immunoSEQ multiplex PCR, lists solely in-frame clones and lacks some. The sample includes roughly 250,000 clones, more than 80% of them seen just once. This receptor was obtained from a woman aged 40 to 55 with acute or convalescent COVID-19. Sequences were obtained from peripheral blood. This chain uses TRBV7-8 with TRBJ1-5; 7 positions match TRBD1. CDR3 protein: CASSATGFEPQHF. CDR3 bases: TGTGCCAGCAGCGCGACAGGGTTCGAGCCCCAGCATTTT. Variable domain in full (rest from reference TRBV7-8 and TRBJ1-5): GAGVSQSPRYKVAKRGQDVALRCDPISGHVSLFWYQQALGQGPEFLTYFQNEAQLDKSGLPSDRFFAERPEGSVSTLKIQRTQQEDSAVYLCASSATGFEPQHFGDGTRLSIL.